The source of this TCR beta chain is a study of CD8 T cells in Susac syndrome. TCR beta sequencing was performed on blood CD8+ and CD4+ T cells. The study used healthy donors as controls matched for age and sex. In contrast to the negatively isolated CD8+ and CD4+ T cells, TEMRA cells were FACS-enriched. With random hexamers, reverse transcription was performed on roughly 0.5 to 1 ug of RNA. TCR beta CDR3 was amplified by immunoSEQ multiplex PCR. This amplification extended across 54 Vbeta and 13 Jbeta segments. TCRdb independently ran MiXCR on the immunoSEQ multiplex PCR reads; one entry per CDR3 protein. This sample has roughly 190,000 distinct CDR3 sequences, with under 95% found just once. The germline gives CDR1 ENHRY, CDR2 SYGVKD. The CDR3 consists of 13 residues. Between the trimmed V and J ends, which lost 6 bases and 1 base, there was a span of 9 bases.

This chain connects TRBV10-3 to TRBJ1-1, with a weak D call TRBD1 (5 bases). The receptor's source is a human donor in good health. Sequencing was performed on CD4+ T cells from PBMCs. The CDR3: CAIRRGPNTEAFF. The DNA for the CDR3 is TGTGCCATCAGAAGGGGACCGAACACTGAAGCTTTCTTT.